This TCR beta chain was found in a study of cytomegalovirus exposure and HLA in healthy donors. Use of 60 Vbeta and 13 Jbeta primers characterized the PCR. Clones were read by immunoSEQ multiplex PCR, and TCRdb kept only the in-frame ones, dropping some. The profile shows 97,000 or so clones, approximately 80% of them singletons. Germline CDR1 SGHVS, CDR2 FQNEAQ. The CDR3 contains 13 residues. V lost 1 base and J lost 1, with 4 bases in between. This TCR was recovered from a male donor in good health and CMV-seropositive. The chain recombines TRBV7-8 with TRBJ1-1; D call uncertain. The source material was PBMCs. In DNA form, the CDR3 reads TGTGCCAGCAGCTTAGACACGAACACTGAAGCTTTCTTT. This translates into CASSLDTNTEAFF.